This T cell receptor beta chain emerged from a study of cytotoxic CD8 clonotypes in ibrutinib-treated CLL. Study-wide background: On average, about 92,000 productive rearrangements and a few hundred thousand productive templates per sample.

General observations from the study: Rising at ibrutinib response, clonality subsequently fell back toward baseline at progression.

V dropped 6 bases and J dropped 5 bases, with 13 bases sitting between them. CDR3 length: 13 amino acids. Looked up from germline, CDR1 is SGHTA and CDR2 is FQGNSA. Comments on this clone: Its antigen is currently unknown.

Deep sequencing aimed at 1 in 200,000 to 1 in 1 million T cells' resolution. The data were produced by immunoSEQ multiplex PCR, yet TCRdb's version contains in-frame clones alone and is incomplete. The table lists some 300,000 clones, 80% of them singletons. The sequence derives from a human donor with chronic lymphocytic leukemia. The material sequenced was PBMCs, taken before ibrutinib treatment. The rearrangement uses TRBV7-2 and TRBJ2-5, with D possibly called TRBD1 or TRBD2 (5 bases each). For the CDR3, the DNA is TGTGCCAGCAGTTTTGGACGGGGCGAGACCCAGTACTTC. This gives the protein CASSFGRGETQYF.